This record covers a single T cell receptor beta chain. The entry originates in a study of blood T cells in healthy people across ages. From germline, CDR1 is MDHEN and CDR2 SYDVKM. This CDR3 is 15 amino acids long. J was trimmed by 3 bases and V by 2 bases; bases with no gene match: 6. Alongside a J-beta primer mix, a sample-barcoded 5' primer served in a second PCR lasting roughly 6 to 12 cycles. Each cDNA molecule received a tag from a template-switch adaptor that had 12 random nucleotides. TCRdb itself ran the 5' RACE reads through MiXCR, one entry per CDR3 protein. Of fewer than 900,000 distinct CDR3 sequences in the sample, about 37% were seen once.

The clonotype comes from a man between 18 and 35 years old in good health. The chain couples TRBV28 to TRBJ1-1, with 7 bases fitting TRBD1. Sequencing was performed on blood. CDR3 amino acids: CASSLPTGLDTEAFF. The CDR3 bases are TGTGCCAGCAGTTTACCGACAGGGCTGGACACTGAAGCTTTCTTT.